This TCR beta chain was recorded in a study of blood T cell repertoires in COVID-19. TCRdb keeps only in-frame clones here, not all; method: immunoSEQ multiplex PCR. The table lists 250,000 to 350,000 clones, more than 80% of them singletons. This clone was seen once. Material for sequencing was peripheral blood. The TCR was taken from a woman in her twenties or thirties with active or convalescent COVID-19.

The CDR3 DNA is TGTGCCATCCGAAGGACGGAGGACGAGCAGTACTTC. This gives the protein CAIRRTEDEQYF. This chain joins TRBV2 and TRBJ2-7; D is perhaps TRBD2 (5 bases). Germline loops: CDR1 SNHLY, CDR2 FYNNEI. CDR3 length: 12 residues. Deletions cut 10 bases from V and 5 bases from J, with 15 bases between.